This T cell receptor beta chain was profiled in a study of identical twins. TCRdb redid the calling of the 5' RACE reads with MiXCR, one entry per CDR3 protein. The data contain around 570,000 distinct CDR3 sequences, approximately 10% of them singletons. There are a few counts of this clonotype. Germline CDR1 MNHEY, CDR2 SVGEGT. V shed 6 bases and J shed 0 bases, with 27 bases lying between them. This CDR3 is 20 amino acids long. The same sample was also studied in work on yellow fever vaccine responses in identical twins. That study reports: Reports say the vaccine T cell response in twins looked partly convergent and partly personalized.

The receptor's source is a young woman in good health. This rearrangement joins TRBV6-2 or TRBV6-3 to TRBJ2-1; perhaps D is TRBD1 or TRBD2 (5 bases each). The sequenced material came from PBMCs. As DNA, the CDR3 is TGTGCCAGCAGCCCCGAGCCGCCGATGACGGGGCCGAGCTCCTACAATGAGCAGTTCTTC. Its translation is CASSPEPPMTGPSSYNEQFF.